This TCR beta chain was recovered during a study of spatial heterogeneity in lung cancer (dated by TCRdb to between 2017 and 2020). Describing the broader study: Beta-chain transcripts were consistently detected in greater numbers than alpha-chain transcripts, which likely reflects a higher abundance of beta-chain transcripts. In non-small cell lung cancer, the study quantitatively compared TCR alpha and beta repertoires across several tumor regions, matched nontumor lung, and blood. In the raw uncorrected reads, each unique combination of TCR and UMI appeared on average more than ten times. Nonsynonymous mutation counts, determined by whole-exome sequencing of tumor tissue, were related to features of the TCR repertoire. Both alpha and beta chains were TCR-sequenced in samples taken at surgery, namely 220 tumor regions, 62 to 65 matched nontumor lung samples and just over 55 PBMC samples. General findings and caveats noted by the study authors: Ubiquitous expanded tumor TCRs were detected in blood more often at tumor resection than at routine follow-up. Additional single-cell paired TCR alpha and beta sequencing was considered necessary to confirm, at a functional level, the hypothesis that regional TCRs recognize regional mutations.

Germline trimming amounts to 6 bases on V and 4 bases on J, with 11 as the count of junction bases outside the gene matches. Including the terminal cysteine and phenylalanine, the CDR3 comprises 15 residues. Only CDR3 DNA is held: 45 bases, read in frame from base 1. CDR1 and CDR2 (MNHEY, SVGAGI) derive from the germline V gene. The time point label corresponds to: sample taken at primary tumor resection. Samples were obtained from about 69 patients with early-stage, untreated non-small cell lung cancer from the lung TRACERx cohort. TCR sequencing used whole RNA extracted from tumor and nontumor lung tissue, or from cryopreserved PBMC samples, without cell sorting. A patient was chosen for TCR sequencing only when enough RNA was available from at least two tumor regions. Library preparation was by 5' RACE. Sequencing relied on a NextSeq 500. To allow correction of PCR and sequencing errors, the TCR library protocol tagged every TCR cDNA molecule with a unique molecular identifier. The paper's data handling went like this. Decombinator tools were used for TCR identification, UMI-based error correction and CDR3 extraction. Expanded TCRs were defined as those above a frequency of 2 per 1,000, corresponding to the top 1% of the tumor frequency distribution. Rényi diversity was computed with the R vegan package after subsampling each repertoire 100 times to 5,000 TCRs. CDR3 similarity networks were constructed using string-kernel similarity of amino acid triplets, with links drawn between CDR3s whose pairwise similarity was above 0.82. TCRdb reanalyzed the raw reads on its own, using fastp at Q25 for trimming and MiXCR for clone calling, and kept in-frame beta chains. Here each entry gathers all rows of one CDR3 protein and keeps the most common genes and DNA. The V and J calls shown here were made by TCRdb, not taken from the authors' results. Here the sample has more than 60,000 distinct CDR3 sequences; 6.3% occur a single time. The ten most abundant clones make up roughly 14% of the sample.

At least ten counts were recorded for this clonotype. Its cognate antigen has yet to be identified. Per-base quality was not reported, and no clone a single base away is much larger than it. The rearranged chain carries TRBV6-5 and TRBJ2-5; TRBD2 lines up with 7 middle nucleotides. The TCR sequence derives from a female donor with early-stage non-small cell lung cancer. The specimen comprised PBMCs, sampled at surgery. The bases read TGTGCCAGCAGCAGATCGCGGGAGTCTTTAGAGACCCAGTACTTC. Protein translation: CASSRSRESLETQYF.